This is a list of T cell receptor beta chains from one sample in a study of blood T cell repertoires in COVID-19. Sequencing was performed with immunoSEQ multiplex PCR; in TCRdb, only in-frame clones are kept and a portion is missing. The repertoire holds hundreds of thousands of clones, with roughly 83% as singletons. Source material: peripheral blood. These TCRs come from a woman aged 70 to 79 with active or convalescent COVID-19. CDR3s include the opening cysteine and the closing phenylalanine or tryptophan. Each record gives: V gene, D gene, clone size, J gene, CDR3 protein, CDR3 DNA. The D gene is left open where the match is weak. For some rows the clone size is stated as once, few or many, or as a class when expanded; others skip it.

v_gene: TRBV7-2
d_gene: NA
abundance: NA
j_gene: TRBJ1-5
CDR3aa: CASSQVNQPQHF
CDR3nt: TGTGCCAGCAGCCAGGTCAATCAGCCCCAGCATTTT

v_gene: TRBV9
d_gene: TRBD2
abundance: NA
j_gene: TRBJ2-7
CDR3aa: CASSLGILAGIYEQYF
CDR3nt: TGTGCCAGCAGCCTGGGGATACTAGCGGGTATCTACGAGCAGTACTTC

v_gene: TRBV7-2
d_gene: NA
abundance: NA
j_gene: TRBJ2-7
CDR3aa: CASSPGSTAYEQYF
CDR3nt: TGTGCCAGCAGCCCAGGGTCCACGGCCTACGAGCAGTACTTC

v_gene: TRBV20-1
d_gene: TRBD2
abundance: NA
j_gene: TRBJ2-1
CDR3aa: CSRPGGSEQFF
CDR3nt: TGCAGTCGCCCGGGAGGCAGTGAGCAGTTCTTC

v_gene: TRBV29-1
d_gene: NA
abundance: NA
j_gene: TRBJ2-3
CDR3aa: CSVKGAGGGGDTQYF
CDR3nt: TGCAGCGTGAAGGGCGCAGGGGGTGGGGGGGATACGCAGTATTTT

v_gene: TRBV6-5
d_gene: TRBD1
abundance: NA
j_gene: TRBJ2-3
CDR3aa: CASSSQGARTDTQYF
CDR3nt: TGTGCCAGCAGTTCCCAGGGGGCGCGGACAGATACGCAGTATTTT

v_gene: TRBV7-9
d_gene: NA
abundance: NA
j_gene: TRBJ2-1
CDR3aa: CASSLLLGQRRKSYNEQFF
CDR3nt: TGTGCCAGCAGCTTGTTACTTGGACAGCGGAGGAAGTCCTACAATGAGCAGTTCTTC

v_gene: TRBV2
d_gene: NA
abundance: once
j_gene: TRBJ2-7
CDR3aa: CATKTDSYEQYF
CDR3nt: TGTGCCACCAAGACAGATTCCTACGAGCAGTACTTC

v_gene: TRBV3-1/TRBV3-2
d_gene: TRBD1
abundance: NA
j_gene: TRBJ2-5
CDR3aa: CASSHGQGGETQYF
CDR3nt: TGTGCCAGCAGCCATGGACAGGGTGGCGAGACCCAGTACTTC

v_gene: TRBV27
d_gene: NA
abundance: NA
j_gene: TRBJ2-1
CDR3aa: CASSPSRSYNEQFF
CDR3nt: TGTGCCAGCAGTCCCTCGAGAAGCTACAATGAGCAGTTCTTC

v_gene: TRBV6-5
d_gene: NA
abundance: NA
j_gene: TRBJ2-3
CDR3aa: CASSRQRSDTQYF
CDR3nt: TGTGCCAGCAGTAGGCAGAGGTCAGATACGCAGTATTTT

v_gene: TRBV27
d_gene: NA
abundance: NA
j_gene: TRBJ2-2
CDR3aa: CATRQGNTGELFF
CDR3nt: TGTGCCACCCGCCAGGGAAACACCGGGGAGCTGTTTTTT

v_gene: TRBV7-9
d_gene: NA
abundance: NA
j_gene: TRBJ2-7
CDR3aa: CASSFSQANPHF
CDR3nt: TGTGCCAGCAGCTTTTCCCAGGCAAACCCCCACTTC

v_gene: TRBV2
d_gene: TRBD1
abundance: many
j_gene: TRBJ1-2
CDR3aa: CASSLQGAEYGYTF
CDR3nt: TGTGCCAGCAGTCTACAGGGGGCGGAGTATGGCTACACCTTC

v_gene: TRBV15
d_gene: NA
abundance: NA
j_gene: TRBJ2-2
CDR3aa: CATSRARGGPDTGELFF
CDR3nt: TGTGCCACCAGCAGAGCCCGGGGTGGGCCGGACACCGGGGAGCTGTTTTTT

v_gene: TRBV11-1
d_gene: NA
abundance: NA
j_gene: TRBJ1-6
CDR3aa: CASSLPGKGSPLHF
CDR3nt: TGTGCCAGCAGCTTACCAGGGAAAGGTTCACCCCTCCACTTT

v_gene: TRBV29-1
d_gene: TRBD2
abundance: NA
j_gene: TRBJ2-7
CDR3aa: CSVRTSVSYEQYF
CDR3nt: TGCAGCGTTCGGACTAGCGTGAGCTACGAGCAGTACTTC

v_gene: TRBV5-8
d_gene: NA
abundance: NA
j_gene: TRBJ2-7
CDR3aa: CASSLGRYEQYF
CDR3nt: TGTGCCAGCAGCTTGGGGAGATACGAGCAGTACTTC

v_gene: TRBV28
d_gene: NA
abundance: NA
j_gene: TRBJ1-1
CDR3aa: CASIIGGFGAFF
CDR3nt: TGTGCCAGCATCATCGGGGGGTTCGGAGCTTTCTTT

v_gene: TRBV18
d_gene: NA
abundance: NA
j_gene: TRBJ2-5
CDR3aa: CASSPQWGPETQYF
CDR3nt: TGTGCCAGCTCACCGCAGTGGGGGCCAGAGACCCAGTACTTC

v_gene: TRBV5-6
d_gene: NA
abundance: NA
j_gene: TRBJ1-2
CDR3aa: CASSFGVGGWGYTF
CDR3nt: TGTGCCAGCAGCTTCGGCGTCGGGGGATGGGGCTACACCTTC